By sample share, the clone carrying this T cell receptor (beta chain) is medium-sized. The target antigen is unknown. The data belong to a study of T cells in Graves' hyperthyroidism and ophthalmopathy. Germline CDR1 reads SEHNR; CDR2 reads FQNEAQ (reference sequence). Trimming removed 5 bases from V and 4 bases from J; junction bases left unmatched: 9. The CDR3 consists of 15 residues. Whole-study findings and limits: A model of 13 V-J features distinguished ophthalmopathy from stable hyperthyroidism. Within blood appeared most thyroid clonotypes that had expanded above 0.001.

Researchers took RNA transcripts and amplified the TCR beta CDR3 regions from them. First-round RT-PCR of the TCR CDR3 relied on the HTBI primer set. TCRdb re-analysed the multiplex PCR reads in MiXCR, keeping a single row per CDR3 protein. This sample yields around 450,000 distinct CDR3 sequences, of which roughly 14% are seen a single time; roughly 14% belongs to the top ten. Based on clinical symptoms, serum thyroxine and TRAb, thyroid ultrasound and orbital computed tomography, diagnoses were reached. This TCR was recovered from a woman under 30 with Graves' hyperthyroidism. This chain connects TRBV7-9 to TRBJ2-7; 9 nucleotides match TRBD1. The sequencing input was blood. This CDR3 reads CASSGTGTGKYEQYF. In DNA, the CDR3 is TGTGCCAGCAGCGGAACCGGGACAGGGAAGTACGAGCAGTACTTC.